Presented here are 12 T cell receptor beta chains from one specimen sequenced in a study of CXCR3-negative and CXCR3-positive naive CD8 T cells. UMI-tagged TRB cDNA libraries were built via 5' RACE. With the 5' RACE reads reprocessed, TCRdb shows one record per CDR3 protein and no DNA. In all, the sample yields some 28,000 distinct CDR3 sequences. Sequenced sample: memory CD8+ T cells from blood. These receptors all stem from a human donor in good health. Some clones in this sample may be carry-over from other donors' samples.

The chain recombines TRBV4-3 with TRBJ2-2; TCRdb names TRBD1, which stays unverified in the absence of DNA. CDR1 is LGHNA and CDR2 is YSLEER in the germline V gene. This CDR3 region has 15 residues. CDR3 sequence: CASSQARGFTGELFF.

V gene TRBV4-3 combines with J gene TRBJ1-1. The CDR3 has 13 residues. Germline CDR1 and CDR2: LGHNA and YSLEER. CDR3 amino acids: CASSQGWSTEAFF.

The chain joins TRBV7-9 to TRBJ1-1; the D call from TCRdb, TRBD1, cannot be confirmed without DNA. CDR1 is SEHNR and CDR2 is FQNEAQ in the germline V gene (reference sequence). This CDR3 is built from 16 residues. The CDR3 sequence is CASSSPQRGGDTEAFF.

The gene calls are TRBV10-3 and TRBJ1-2. The germline CDR1 and CDR2 sequences are ENHRY and SYGVKD. The CDR3 covers 13 residues. This CDR3 reads CAISEGTDYGYTF.

The chain links TRBV7-6 to TRBJ2-7; checking the TCRdb D call of TRBD1 is not possible without DNA. The germline V gene has CDR1 SGHVS and CDR2 FNYEAQ. The CDR3 length is 12 residues. The CDR3 here is CASGTGSYEQYF.

The rearrangement links TRBV29-1 to TRBJ1-1. CDR3 length: 12 amino acids. From germline, CDR1 is SQVTM and CDR2 ANQGSEA. The CDR3 reads CSVPLGNTEAFF.

The chain recombines TRBV7-9 with TRBJ1-4. CDR1 is SEHNR, CDR2 FQNEAQ, per germline (reference sequence). The CDR3 covers 14 residues. CDR3: CASSLAGPSEKLFF.

V and J are TRBV7-9 and TRBJ2-4; without DNA, the TCRdb call of TRBD1 cannot be checked. Germline loops: CDR1 SEHNR, CDR2 FQNEAQ (reference sequence). The CDR3 is made up of 12 amino acids. The CDR3: CAIWTSYIGPYF.

The CDR3 is CSAWTGNTEAFF. V is TRBV20-1 and J is TRBJ1-1; absent DNA, TCRdb's TRBD1 call cannot be checked. The germline V gene encodes CDR1 DFQATT and CDR2 SNEGSKA (reference sequence). This CDR3 comprises 12 residues.

The rearrangement links TRBV7-8 to TRBJ2-7; TCRdb reports TRBD2, a call that lacks DNA to check it against. The CDR3 covers 19 residues. Germline CDR1 SGHVS, CDR2 FQNEAQ. CDR3 loop: CASSLALRGPKFLSYEQYF.

The V gene is TRBV29-1, the J gene TRBJ2-1; no DNA is available, so the TRBD1 call from TCRdb remains unchecked. Germline CDR1 and CDR2: SQVTM and ANQGSEA. This CDR3 is built from 14 residues. The CDR3 here is CSVERDRSYNEQFF.

This chain connects TRBV20-1 to TRBJ1-1. The CDR3 is made up of 13 amino acids. Per the germline V gene, CDR1 is DFQATT and CDR2 is SNEGSKA (reference sequence). The CDR3 loop is CSARDSGITEAFF.